This T cell receptor (beta chain) was profiled in a study of cytomegalovirus exposure and HLA in healthy donors. PCR used 60 Vbeta primers and 13 Jbeta primers. TCRdb's copy holds only in-frame clones and misses some; the assay was immunoSEQ multiplex PCR. The sample carries approximately 150,000 clones, over 60% recorded once. Sample: PBMCs. The receptor was derived from a man aged 35 to 55 in good health and CMV-seronegative.

This CDR3 reads CASSLADLRGYEQYF. The CDR3 nucleotides read TGTGCCAGCAGCTTAGCGGACCTAAGGGGCTACGAGCAGTACTTC. The chain has TRBV7-9 and TRBJ2-7, with a weak D call TRBD1 (5 bases). The V and J ends lost 0 bases and 3 bases respectively, with 12 bases between them. Germline V gene lookup returns CDR1 SEHNR and CDR2 FQNEAQ (reference sequence). The CDR3 spans 15 residues.